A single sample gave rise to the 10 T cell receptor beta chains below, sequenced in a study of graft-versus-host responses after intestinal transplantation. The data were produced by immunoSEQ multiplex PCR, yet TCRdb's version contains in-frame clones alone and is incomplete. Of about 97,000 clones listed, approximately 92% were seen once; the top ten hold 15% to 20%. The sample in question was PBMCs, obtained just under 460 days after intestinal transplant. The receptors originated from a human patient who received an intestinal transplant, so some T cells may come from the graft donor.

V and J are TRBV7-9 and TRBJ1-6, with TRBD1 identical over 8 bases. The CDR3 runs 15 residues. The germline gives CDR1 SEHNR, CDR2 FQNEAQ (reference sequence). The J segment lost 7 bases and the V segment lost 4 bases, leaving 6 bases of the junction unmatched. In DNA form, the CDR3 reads TGTGCCAGCAGCTCCCAGGGGGCTCAGAATTCACCCCTCCACTTT. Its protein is CASSSQGAQNSPLHF.

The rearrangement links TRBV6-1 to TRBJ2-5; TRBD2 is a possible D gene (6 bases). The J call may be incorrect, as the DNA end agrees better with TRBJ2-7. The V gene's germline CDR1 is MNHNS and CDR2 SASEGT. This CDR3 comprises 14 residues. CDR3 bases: TGTGCCAGCAGTGAAGTTCGGGGGTCCTACGAGCAGTACTTC. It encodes CASSEVRGSYEQYF.

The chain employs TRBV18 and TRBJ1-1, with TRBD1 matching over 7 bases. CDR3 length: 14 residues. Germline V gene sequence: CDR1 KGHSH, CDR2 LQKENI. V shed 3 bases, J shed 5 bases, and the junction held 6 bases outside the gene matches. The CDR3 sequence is CASSPSDRRTEAFF. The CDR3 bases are TGTGCCAGCTCACCTTCGGACAGGAGGACTGAAGCTTTCTTT.

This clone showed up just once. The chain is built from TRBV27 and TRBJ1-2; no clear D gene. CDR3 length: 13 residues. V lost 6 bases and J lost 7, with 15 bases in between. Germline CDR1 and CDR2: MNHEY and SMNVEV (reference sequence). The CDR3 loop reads CASSLALSAGYTF. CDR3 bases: TGTGCCAGCAGCCTCGCGCTGTCGGCTGGCTACACCTTC.

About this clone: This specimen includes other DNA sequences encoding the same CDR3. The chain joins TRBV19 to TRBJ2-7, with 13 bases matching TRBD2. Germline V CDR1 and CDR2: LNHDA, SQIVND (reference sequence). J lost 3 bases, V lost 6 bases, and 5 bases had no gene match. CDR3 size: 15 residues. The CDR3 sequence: CASRSTSGGNYEQYF. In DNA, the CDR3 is TGTGCCAGTAGATCGACTAGCGGGGGGAACTACGAGCAGTACTTC.

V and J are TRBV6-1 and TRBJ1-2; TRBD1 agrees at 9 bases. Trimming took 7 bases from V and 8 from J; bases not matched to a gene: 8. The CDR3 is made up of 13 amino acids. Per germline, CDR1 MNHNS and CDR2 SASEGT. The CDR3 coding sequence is TGTGCCAGCATATGGGACAGGGTTGGCGGCTACACCTTC. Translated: CASIWDRVGGYTF.

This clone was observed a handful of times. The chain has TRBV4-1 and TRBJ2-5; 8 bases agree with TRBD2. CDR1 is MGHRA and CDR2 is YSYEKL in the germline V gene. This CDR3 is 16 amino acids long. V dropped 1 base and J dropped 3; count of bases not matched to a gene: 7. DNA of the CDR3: TGCGCCAGCAGCCAAGCCGGGGGGGCGGGGGAAGAGACCCAGTACTTC. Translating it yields CASSQAGGAGEETQYF.

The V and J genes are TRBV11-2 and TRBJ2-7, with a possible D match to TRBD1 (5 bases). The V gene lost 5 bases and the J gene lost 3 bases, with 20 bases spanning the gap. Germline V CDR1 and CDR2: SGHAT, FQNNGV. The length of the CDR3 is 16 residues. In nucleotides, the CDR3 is TGTGCCAGCAGCCCTATAGTAGACAGTCGGAGCTACGAGCAGTACTTC. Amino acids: CASSPIVDSRSYEQYF. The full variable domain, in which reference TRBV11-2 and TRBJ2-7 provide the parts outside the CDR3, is EAGVAQSPRYKIIEKRQSVAFWCNPISGHATLYWYQQILGQGPKLLIQFQNNGVVDDSQLPKDRFSAERLKGVDSTLKIQPAKLEDSAVYLCASSPIVDSRSYEQYFGPGTRLTVT.

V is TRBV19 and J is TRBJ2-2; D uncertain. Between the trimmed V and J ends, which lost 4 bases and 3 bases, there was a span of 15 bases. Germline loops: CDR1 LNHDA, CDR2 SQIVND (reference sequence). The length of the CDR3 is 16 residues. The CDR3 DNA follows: TGTGCCAGTAGTAGGCGGAGTCCTCGAGACACCGGGGAGCTGTTTTTT. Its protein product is CASSRRSPRDTGELFF.

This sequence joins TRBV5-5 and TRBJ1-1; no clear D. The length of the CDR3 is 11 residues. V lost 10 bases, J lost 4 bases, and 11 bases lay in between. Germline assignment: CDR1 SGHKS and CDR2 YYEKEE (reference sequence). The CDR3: CACHGSTEAFF. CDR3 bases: TGTGCCTGCCACGGTAGCACTGAAGCTTTCTTT.